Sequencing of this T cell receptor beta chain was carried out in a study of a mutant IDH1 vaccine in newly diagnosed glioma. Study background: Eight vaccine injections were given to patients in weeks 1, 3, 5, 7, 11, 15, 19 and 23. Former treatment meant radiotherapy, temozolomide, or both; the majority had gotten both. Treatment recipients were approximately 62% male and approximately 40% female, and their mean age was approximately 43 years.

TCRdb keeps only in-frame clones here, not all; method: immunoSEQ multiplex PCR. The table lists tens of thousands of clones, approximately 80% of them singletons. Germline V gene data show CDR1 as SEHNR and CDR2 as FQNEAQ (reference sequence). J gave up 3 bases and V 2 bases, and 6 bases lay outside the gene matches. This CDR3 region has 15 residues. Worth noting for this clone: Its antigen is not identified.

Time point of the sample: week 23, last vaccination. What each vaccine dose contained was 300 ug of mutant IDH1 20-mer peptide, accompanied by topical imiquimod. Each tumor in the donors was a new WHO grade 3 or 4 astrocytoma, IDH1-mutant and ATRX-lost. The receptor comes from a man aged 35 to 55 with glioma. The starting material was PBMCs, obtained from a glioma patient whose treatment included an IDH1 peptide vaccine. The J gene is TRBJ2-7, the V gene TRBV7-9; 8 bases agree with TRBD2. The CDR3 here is CASSLREGQGYEQYF. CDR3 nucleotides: TGTGCCAGCAGCTTACGGGAGGGCCAGGGCTACGAGCAGTACTTC.